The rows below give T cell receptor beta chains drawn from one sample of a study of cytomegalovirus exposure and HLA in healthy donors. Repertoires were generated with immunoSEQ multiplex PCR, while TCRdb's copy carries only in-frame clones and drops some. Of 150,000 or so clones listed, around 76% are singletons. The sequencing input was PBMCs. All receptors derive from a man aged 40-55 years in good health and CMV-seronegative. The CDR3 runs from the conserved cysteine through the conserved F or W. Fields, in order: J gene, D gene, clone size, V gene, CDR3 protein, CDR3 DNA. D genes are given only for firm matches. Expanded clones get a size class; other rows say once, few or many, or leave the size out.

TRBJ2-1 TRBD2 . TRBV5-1 CASSFNGRAYNEQFF TGCGCCAGCAGCTTTAACGGGAGGGCCTACAATGAGCAGTTCTTC
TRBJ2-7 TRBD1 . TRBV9 CASSRRTGYEQYF TGTGCCAGCAGCCGTAGGACAGGCTACGAGCAGTACTTC
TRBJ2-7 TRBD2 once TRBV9 CASSVSSGSGYEQYF TGTGCCAGCAGCGTGTCTAGCGGGAGTGGATACGAGCAGTACTTC
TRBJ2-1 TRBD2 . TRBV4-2 CASSQGTSGMGEQFF TGTGCCAGCAGCCAAGGGACTAGCGGGATGGGGGAGCAGTTCTTC
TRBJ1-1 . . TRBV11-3 CASSSDRGTEAFF TGTGCCAGCAGTTCTGACCGGGGGACTGAAGCTTTCTTT
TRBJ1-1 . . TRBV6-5 CASRPRVLLNTEAFF TGTGCCAGCAGACCCCGGGTACTCCTGAACACTGAAGCTTTCTTT
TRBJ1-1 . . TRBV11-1 CASSHAWPEAFF TGTGCCAGCAGCCATGCCTGGCCTGAAGCTTTCTTT
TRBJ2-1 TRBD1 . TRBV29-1 CSVNRGQDQTNEQFF TGCAGCGTTAATAGGGGACAGGATCAAACCAATGAGCAGTTCTTC
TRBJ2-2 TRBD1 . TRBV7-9 CASSFFTGVLGGELFF TGTGCCAGCAGCTTCTTCACAGGGGTGTTGGGCGGGGAGCTGTTTTTT
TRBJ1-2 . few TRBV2 CASSERGSGYTF TGTGCCAGCAGTGAAAGGGGGTCTGGCTACACCTTC
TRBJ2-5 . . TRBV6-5 CASSQQRFQETQYF TGTGCCAGCAGTCAGCAGCGTTTCCAAGAGACCCAGTACTTC
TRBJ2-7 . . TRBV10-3 CAISDPGVSSYEQYF TGTGCCATCAGTGACCCAGGGGTGAGCTCCTACGAGCAGTACTTC
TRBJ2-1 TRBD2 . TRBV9 CASSVAGGLAGGLSYNEQFF TGTGCCAGCAGCGTAGCCGGCGGACTAGCGGGAGGGCTCTCCTACAATGAGCAGTTCTTC
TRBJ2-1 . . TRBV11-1 CASSFGSGRSSYNEQFF TGTGCCAGCAGCTTCGGGTCAGGGCGAAGCTCCTACAATGAGCAGTTCTTC
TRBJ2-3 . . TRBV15 CATTLFRSGTDTQYF TGTGCCACAACCTTATTCCGATCGGGGACAGATACGCAGTATTTT
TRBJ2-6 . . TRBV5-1 CASVDSSGANVLTF TGCGCCAGTGTTGACAGCTCTGGGGCCAACGTCCTGACTTTC
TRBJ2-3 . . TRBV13 CASRSTGTSSTDTQYF TGTGCCAGCAGATCTACCGGGACATCTAGCACAGATACGCAGTATTTT
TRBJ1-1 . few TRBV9 CASSVGAGGAEAFF TGTGCCAGCAGCGTAGGGGCAGGAGGCGCTGAAGCTTTCTTT
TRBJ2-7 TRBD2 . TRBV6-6 CASRKTSGPSYEQYF TGTGCCAGCAGAAAGACTAGCGGGCCCTCCTACGAGCAGTACTTC
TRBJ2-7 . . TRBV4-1 CASSSRPRQPSSYEQYF TGCGCCAGCAGCTCCCGGCCCAGGCAGCCGAGCTCCTACGAGCAGTACTTC
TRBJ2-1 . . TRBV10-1 CASGEGVAYNEQFF TGCGCCAGCGGAGAGGGGGTAGCCTACAATGAGCAGTTCTTC
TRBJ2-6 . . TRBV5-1 CASSAGRHSGANGLTF TGCGCCAGCAGCGCCGGACGGCACTCTGGGGCCAACGGCCTGACTTTC
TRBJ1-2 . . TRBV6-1 CASSEFTVAVDYGYTF TGTGCCAGCAGTGAATTTACAGTGGCAGTAGATTATGGCTACACCTTC
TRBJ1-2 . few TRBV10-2 CASSDRQTARGYTF TGCGCCAGCAGTGATAGGCAGACAGCTAGGGGCTACACCTTC
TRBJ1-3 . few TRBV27 CASSLAGISGNTIYF TGTGCCAGCAGTTTAGCGGGGATCTCTGGAAACACCATATATTTT
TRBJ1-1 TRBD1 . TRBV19 CASNWGQVNTEAFF TGTGCCAGTAACTGGGGACAGGTCAACACTGAAGCTTTCTTT
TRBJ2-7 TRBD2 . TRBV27 CASSSGTRSYEQYF TGTGCCAGCAGTTCAGGGACTAGGAGCTACGAGCAGTACTTC
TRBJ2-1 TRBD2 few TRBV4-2 CASSQEPSGSPSSYNEQFF TGTGCCAGCAGCCAAGAGCCTAGCGGGAGCCCAAGCTCCTACAATGAGCAGTTCTTC
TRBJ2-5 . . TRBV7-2 CASSQRFQETQYF TGTGCCAGCAGCCAGCGGTTCCAAGAGACCCAGTACTTC
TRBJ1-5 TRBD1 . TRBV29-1 CSVGDSNNSNQPQHF TGCAGCGTTGGGGACAGTAATAATAGCAATCAGCCCCAGCATTTT
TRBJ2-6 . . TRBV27 CASSFTSMGANVLTF TGTGCCAGCAGTTTTACATCCATGGGGGCCAACGTCCTGACTTTC
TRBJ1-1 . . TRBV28 CASRPGDTEAFF TGTGCCAGCAGACCAGGGGACACTGAAGCTTTCTTT
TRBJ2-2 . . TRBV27 CASSLFSGTGELFF TGTGCCAGCAGTTTATTTTCGGGGACCGGGGAGCTGTTTTTT
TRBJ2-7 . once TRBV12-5 CASARGLPPYEQYF TGTGCTAGTGCCCGGGGACTTCCCCCCTACGAGCAGTACTTC
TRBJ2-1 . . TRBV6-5 CASTWTVSNEQFF TGTGCCAGCACCTGGACAGTCTCCAATGAGCAGTTCTTC
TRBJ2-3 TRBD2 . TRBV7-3 CASSLTGEGITDTQYF TGTGCCAGCAGCTTAACCGGGGAGGGGATCACAGATACGCAGTATTTT
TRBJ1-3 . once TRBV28 CASSFHVTGNTIYF TGTGCCAGCAGTTTTCATGTCACTGGAAACACCATATATTTT
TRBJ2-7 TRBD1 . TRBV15 CATSRAGQGIYEQYF TGTGCCACCAGCAGAGCGGGACAGGGTATCTACGAGCAGTACTTC
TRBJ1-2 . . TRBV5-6 CASSPFFSDYGYTF TGTGCCAGCAGCCCCTTTTTCAGTGACTATGGCTACACCTTC
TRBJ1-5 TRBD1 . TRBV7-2 CASSSGTGGSQPQHF TGTGCCAGCAGCTCCGGGACAGGGGGCAGTCAGCCCCAGCATTTT
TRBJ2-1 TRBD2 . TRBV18 CASLGRLAGERYNEQFF TGTGCCAGCTTAGGAAGGCTAGCGGGAGAAAGGTACAATGAGCAGTTCTTC
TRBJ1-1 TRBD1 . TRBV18 CASSPRGGSTGDFLEAFF TGTGCCAGCTCACCACGGGGGGGGTCGACAGGGGACTTTCTAGAAGCTTTCTTT
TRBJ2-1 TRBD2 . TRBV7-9 CASSPLAGGPYSEQFF TGTGCCAGCAGCCCCCTAGCGGGAGGCCCTTATAGTGAGCAGTTCTTC
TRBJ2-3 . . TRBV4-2 CASSQDMAGETDTQYF TGTGCCAGCAGCCAAGATATGGCAGGGGAGACAGATACGCAGTATTTT
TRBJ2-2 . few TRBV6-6 CASSYVGQSGELFF TGTGCCAGCAGTTACGTTGGACAGTCCGGGGAGCTGTTTTTT